The 29 T cell receptor beta chains reported below all come from one sample, sequenced in a study of blood T cell repertoires in COVID-19. Clones were read by immunoSEQ multiplex PCR, and TCRdb kept only the in-frame ones, dropping some. In the table there are 100,000 to 150,000 clones, around 86% of which are singletons. The specimen was peripheral blood. These receptor sequences come from a woman aged 65 to 85 with COVID-19, enrolled during active disease.

The J gene is TRBJ1-3, the V gene TRBV10-3; the match to TRBD1 covers 7 bases. The CDR3 loop spans 14 amino acids. The germline V gene encodes CDR1 ENHRY and CDR2 SYGVKD. Unmatched junction bases numbered 3, after V lost 3 bases and J lost 4 bases. The CDR3 bases are TGTGCCATCAGTGACAGGGACAGCGGAAACACCATATATTTT. This encodes CAISDRDSGNTIYF.

The chain carries TRBV6-1 and TRBJ2-2; TRBD1 agrees at 7 bases. Germline V gene lookup returns CDR1 MNHNS and CDR2 SASEGT. V lost 4 bases, J lost 6 bases, and 8 bases stayed unmatched. The CDR3 loop spans 15 amino acids. The CDR3 region is CASSGQGVGPGELFF. The DNA for the CDR3 is TGTGCCAGCAGTGGACAGGGTGTGGGCCCCGGGGAGCTGTTTTTT.

The rearrangement uses TRBV2 and TRBJ1-5; 7 nucleotides align to TRBD1. Germline V gene sequence: CDR1 SNHLY, CDR2 FYNNEI. The CDR3 is made up of 15 amino acids. J was trimmed by 2 bases and V by 5 bases; bases with no gene match: 6. CDR3 loop: CASSRDRKGNQPQHF. CDR3 DNA: TGTGCCAGCAGTCGGGACAGAAAAGGCAATCAGCCCCAGCATTTT. The whole variable domain, remainder taken from reference TRBV2 and TRBJ1-5, is EPEVTQTPSHQVTQMGQEVILRCVPISNHLYFYWYRQILGQKVEFLVSFYNNEISEKSEIFDDQFSVERPDGSNFTLKIRSTKLEDSAMYFCASSRDRKGNQPQHFGDGTRLSIL.

V and J are TRBV25-1 and TRBJ1-2; 11 bases match TRBD1. Germline CDR1 and CDR2: MGHDK and SYGVNS. The CDR3 extends over 17 amino acids. V dropped 5 bases and J dropped 4; count of bases not matched to a gene: 12. CDR3 sequence (DNA): TGTGCCAGCAGTCCCCCCGGGACAGGGGGGTCAGTCTATGGCTACACCTTC. Translating it yields CASSPPGTGGSVYGYTF.

This clone is medium-sized in the sample. The chain employs TRBV5-4 and TRBJ1-4; perhaps TRBD1 as D (6 bases). This CDR3 has 15 residues. The germline V gene has CDR1 SGHNT and CDR2 YYREEE (reference sequence). Trimming pared 0 bases from V and 6 bases from J, leaving 12 bases between. In DNA, the CDR3 is TGTGCCAGCAGCTTGGGGGGGGGCGTGGATGAAAAACTGTTTTTT. It translates to CASSLGGGVDEKLFF.

This chain joins TRBV27 and TRBJ1-5; the D is unclear. Trimming removed 5 bases from V and 9 bases from J, with 14 bases in between. Germline V gene data show CDR1 as MNHEY and CDR2 as SMNVEV (reference sequence). The CDR3 runs to 13 residues. CDR3 region: CASSHNGVGPQHF. The CDR3 bases are TGTGCCAGCAGTCACAACGGGGTGGGGCCCCAGCATTTT.

The chain joins TRBV28 to TRBJ1-2; 7 nucleotides align to TRBD1. The germline V gene encodes CDR1 MDHEN and CDR2 SYDVKM. This CDR3 comprises 14 residues. V lost 5 bases to trimming and J lost 2 bases; unmatched junction nucleotides: 5. The CDR3 DNA reads as TGTGCCAGCAGTCCCGACAGGGAGAACTATGGCTACACCTTC. It codes for CASSPDRENYGYTF.

The chain couples TRBV6-2 or TRBV6-3 to TRBJ1-5; a possible D gene is TRBD1 (5 bases). This CDR3 region has 14 residues. CDR1 is MNHEY and CDR2 is SVGEGT in the germline V gene. Trimming took off 2 bases at V and 6 bases at J, with 11 bases between the two ends. The CDR3 region has the DNA TGTGCCAGCAGTTACGTTGGGGCGCGTCAGCCCCAGCATTTT. This encodes CASSYVGARQPQHF.

The V gene is TRBV29-1, the J gene TRBJ2-2; weak D call: TRBD2 (5 bases). There are 16 residues in the CDR3. Per germline, CDR1 SQVTM and CDR2 ANQGSEA. Trimming shortened V by 0 bases and J by 4 bases, and 15 bases separated the two germline ends. The CDR3 loop reads CSVEDPGLGITGELFF. As DNA, the CDR3 is TGCAGCGTTGAAGACCCGGGGTTGGGGATCACCGGGGAGCTGTTTTTT.

This clone has just one count. This chain links TRBV18 with TRBJ2-7; 11 bases match TRBD1. Looked up from germline, CDR1 is KGHSH and CDR2 is LQKENI. CDR3 length equals 16 residues. V lost 4 bases to trimming and J lost 3 bases; unmatched junction nucleotides: 8. The CDR3 spells CASSLKGQGGLYEQYF. DNA for the CDR3: TGTGCCAGCTCACTTAAGGGACAGGGGGGCCTCTACGAGCAGTACTTC.

This clone was counted a single time. V usage is TRBV5-1 and J usage is TRBJ2-3; 11 bases are a match to TRBD1. The CDR3 is 15 residues long. In germline, CDR1 is SGHRS, CDR2 YFSETQ. J lost 4 bases, V lost 5 bases, and 6 bases had no gene match. The chain's CDR3 is CASRPGTGGPDTQYF. The CDR3 DNA reads as TGCGCCAGCAGGCCCGGGACAGGGGGTCCAGATACGCAGTATTTT.

The rearrangement links TRBV7-9 to TRBJ1-3; D is unclear. This CDR3 is 18 amino acids long. Germline CDR1 reads SEHNR; CDR2 reads FQNEAQ (reference sequence). V was cut by 5 bases and J by 2 bases, with 22 bases left in between. Written as DNA, the CDR3 is TGTGCCAGCAGCAGCCGCGAATCCCGGGGAGAAACTGGAAACACCATATATTTT. Residues: CASSSRESRGETGNTIYF. Complete variable domain (other parts from reference TRBV7-9 and TRBJ1-3): DTGVSQNPRHKITKRGQNVTFRCDPISEHNRLYWYRQTLGQGPEFLTYFQNEAQLEKSRLLSDRFSAERPKGSFSTLEIQRTEQGDSAMYLCASSSRESRGETGNTIYFGEGSWLTVV.

V gene TRBV4-1 combines with J gene TRBJ1-2; no clear D gene. Per the germline V gene, CDR1 is MGHRA and CDR2 is YSYEKL. Trimming cost V 0 bases and J 4 bases, with 12 bases left between them. The length of the CDR3 is 15 residues. The CDR3 bases are TGCGCCAGCAGCCAAGAGGCGGCTACTCTCTATGGCTACACCTTC. Amino acid sequence: CASSQEAATLYGYTF.

V and J are TRBV7-2 and TRBJ2-3; D perhaps matches TRBD1 (6 bases). V was pared by 2 bases and J by 6 bases, with 12 bases between. The CDR3 totals 14 residues. Germline V lookup: CDR1 SGHTA, CDR2 FQGNSA. CDR3 sequence (DNA): TGTGCCAGCAGCTTAACAGGGAAGTCGGATACGCAGTATTTT. The encoded protein is CASSLTGKSDTQYF.

The chain uses TRBV7-2 and TRBJ2-7, with 16 bases that match TRBD2. V was clipped by 4 bases and J by 3 bases; unmatched bases: 6. In germline, CDR1 is SGHTA, CDR2 FQGNSA. The length of the CDR3 is 17 residues. CDR3 amino acids: CASSSQGLAGGIYEQYF. Here the CDR3 DNA reads TGTGCCAGCAGCTCTCAGGGACTAGCGGGGGGGATCTACGAGCAGTACTTC.

This clone was counted a few times. V gene TRBV3-1 (or the pseudogene TRBV3-2) combines with J gene TRBJ2-4, with 9 bases aligning to TRBD1. V shed 2 bases and J 3 bases; nucleotides not matched to a gene: 20. This CDR3 is built from 21 residues. Germline-derived CDR1 and CDR2 are LGHDT and YNNKEL (reference sequence). CDR3 loop: CASSQRIQPGQGHRYKNIQYF. CDR3 sequence (DNA): TGTGCCAGCAGCCAACGGATTCAACCGGGACAGGGACACCGATACAAAAACATTCAGTACTTC.

This sequence joins TRBV19 and TRBJ2-3; D is unclear. The ends were cut back, 5 bases at V and 1 base at J, with 7 bases in the middle. The germline V gene encodes CDR1 LNHDA and CDR2 SQIVND (reference sequence). The CDR3 is 13 residues long. CDR3 loop: CASSGSGTDTQYF. The DNA of the CDR3 is TGTGCCAGTAGTGGCAGCGGCACAGATACGCAGTATTTT.

This rearrangement joins TRBV7-9 to TRBJ1-5, with 10 bases aligning to TRBD1. The CDR3 is 16 residues long. Germline values: CDR1 SEHNR, CDR2 FQNEAQ (reference sequence). V shed 5 bases and J 2 bases; nucleotides not matched to a gene: 6. The CDR3 region is CASSPGTGDGNQPQHF. As DNA, the CDR3 is TGTGCCAGCAGCCCCGGGACAGGGGACGGCAATCAGCCCCAGCATTTT.

This clone has a handful of counts. The V gene is TRBV5-4, the J gene TRBJ2-1; TRBD1 might be the D (6 bases). Trimming took 0 bases from V and 7 from J, leaving 17 bases between them. The CDR3 totals 16 residues. Per the germline V gene, CDR1 is SGHNT and CDR2 is YYREEE (reference sequence). CDR3 sequence reads: CASSLAWTDAKNEQFF. The CDR3 DNA is TGTGCCAGCAGCTTGGCGTGGACAGACGCTAAGAATGAGCAGTTCTTC.

The chain recombines TRBV6-5 with TRBJ1-6; no firm D call. This CDR3 is 14 amino acids long. Germline CDR1 reads MNHEY; CDR2 reads SVGAGI. V gave up 2 bases and J gave up 9 bases, with 11 bases separating them. The CDR3 nucleotides are TGTGCCAGCAGTTACCGGAGGGAGGGTTCACCCCTCCACTTT. Amino acid sequence: CASSYRREGSPLHF.

This chain connects TRBV23-1 to TRBJ2-1; possible D gene TRBD1, 6 bases. TRBV23-1 is filed as an ORF, its function uncertain. This CDR3 contains 15 residues. V was trimmed by 10 bases and J by 1 base, leaving 17 bases between them. DNA for the CDR3: TGCGCCACCCATCCTCGGGGACATTCCTACAATGAGCAGTTCTTC. Translated: CATHPRGHSYNEQFF.

This clone was detected once. The rearrangement uses TRBV6-6 and TRBJ1-6, with 8 bases identical to TRBD1. The CDR3 runs to 14 residues. Germline V gives CDR1 MNHNY, CDR2 SVGAGI (reference sequence). V dropped 7 bases and J dropped 8; count of bases not matched to a gene: 7. The CDR3 DNA reads TGTGCCAGCATCCCTCAGGGGGCAGATTCACCCCTCCACTTT. This sequence encodes CASIPQGADSPLHF.

The chain recombines TRBV5-1 with TRBJ2-1, with TRBD2 matching 15 bases. CDR3 length equals 16 residues. Per the germline V gene, CDR1 is SGHRS and CDR2 is YFSETQ. Trimming cost V 5 bases and J 4 bases; bases outside gene matches: 4. CDR3 DNA: TGCGCCAGCAGTCCCGGACTAGCGGGGGGGTACAATGAGCAGTTCTTC. This gives the protein CASSPGLAGGYNEQFF.

CDR3 protein: CASSLSGQIYEQFF. Written as DNA, the CDR3 is TGTGCCAGCAGTTTATCCGGACAGATCTATGAGCAGTTCTTC. The gene calls are TRBV28 and TRBJ2-1, with D maybe TRBD1 (6 bases). The V and J ends lost 1 base and 8 bases respectively, with 12 bases between them. The CDR3 runs 14 residues. Germline loops: CDR1 MDHEN, CDR2 SYDVKM.

The V gene is TRBV7-3, the J gene TRBJ1-1; D may be TRBD1 (6 bases). This CDR3 region has 14 residues. Trimming took 0 bases from V and 5 from J, leaving 10 bases between them. Germline V lookup: CDR1 SGHTA, CDR2 FQGTGA. In DNA, the CDR3 is TGTGCCAGCAGCTTAACCAGGGGAGCGACTGAAGCTTTCTTT. This codes for CASSLTRGATEAFF.

The rearrangement uses TRBV24-1 and TRBJ2-5; D is uncertain. This CDR3 is built from 15 residues. Per the germline V gene, CDR1 is KGHDR and CDR2 is SFDVKD. Trimming removed 4 bases at V and 0 bases at J, with 11 bases between. CDR3 residues: CATSDPGKDQETQYF. CDR3 in DNA: TGTGCCACCAGTGACCCAGGAAAAGACCAAGAGACCCAGTACTTC.

The V call is TRBV12-3 or TRBV12-4, the J call TRBJ1-1; D may be TRBD1 (5 bases). Trimming removed 6 bases at V and 1 base at J, with 9 bases between. The CDR3 spans 13 residues. The CDR3 sequence: CASSQTGNTEAFF. CDR3 bases: TGTGCCAGCAGCCAAACAGGGAACACTGAAGCTTTCTTT.

The chain links TRBV5-1 to TRBJ1-2; D perhaps matches TRBD1 (5 bases). Germline-derived CDR1 and CDR2 are SGHRS and YFSETQ. V was clipped by 3 bases and J by 4 bases, with 13 bases between them. There are 14 residues in the CDR3. The CDR3 loop is CASSSGEGAYGYTF. The CDR3 bases are TGCGCCAGCAGCTCGGGGGAGGGAGCCTATGGCTACACCTTC.

The chain employs TRBV19 and TRBJ1-5; 7 bases map to TRBD1. Germline lookup yields CDR1 LNHDA and CDR2 SQIVND (reference sequence). Trimming at V came to 6 bases and at J to 4 bases, leaving 12 bases not matched to a gene. CDR3 length: 16 residues. The CDR3 spells CASSPHRDRTNQPQHF. The CDR3 DNA reads as TGTGCCAGTAGCCCTCATCGGGACAGAACTAATCAGCCCCAGCATTTT.